This TCR beta chain was profiled in a study of T cell changes during pregnancy in multiple sclerosis. Only in-frame clones appear in the TCRdb table, and some are missing; sequencing was by immunoSEQ multiplex PCR. Among 130,000 or so clones listed, less than 97% were seen once. Germline V CDR1 and CDR2: SNHLY, FYNNEI. This CDR3 region has 15 residues. After removal of 7 bases from V and 4 bases from J, the junction contained 9 bases not matched to a gene. The rearrangement joins TRBV2 to TRBJ2-1, with TRBD2 matching over 8 bases. This clonotype was sampled from a female donor with multiple sclerosis, enrolled in a pregnancy study. The sequencing used peripheral blood, collected after pregnancy. CDR3 DNA: TGTGCCAGCAAAGGACTAGCCGGAATATACAATGAGCAGTTCTTC. This encodes CASKGLAGIYNEQFF.